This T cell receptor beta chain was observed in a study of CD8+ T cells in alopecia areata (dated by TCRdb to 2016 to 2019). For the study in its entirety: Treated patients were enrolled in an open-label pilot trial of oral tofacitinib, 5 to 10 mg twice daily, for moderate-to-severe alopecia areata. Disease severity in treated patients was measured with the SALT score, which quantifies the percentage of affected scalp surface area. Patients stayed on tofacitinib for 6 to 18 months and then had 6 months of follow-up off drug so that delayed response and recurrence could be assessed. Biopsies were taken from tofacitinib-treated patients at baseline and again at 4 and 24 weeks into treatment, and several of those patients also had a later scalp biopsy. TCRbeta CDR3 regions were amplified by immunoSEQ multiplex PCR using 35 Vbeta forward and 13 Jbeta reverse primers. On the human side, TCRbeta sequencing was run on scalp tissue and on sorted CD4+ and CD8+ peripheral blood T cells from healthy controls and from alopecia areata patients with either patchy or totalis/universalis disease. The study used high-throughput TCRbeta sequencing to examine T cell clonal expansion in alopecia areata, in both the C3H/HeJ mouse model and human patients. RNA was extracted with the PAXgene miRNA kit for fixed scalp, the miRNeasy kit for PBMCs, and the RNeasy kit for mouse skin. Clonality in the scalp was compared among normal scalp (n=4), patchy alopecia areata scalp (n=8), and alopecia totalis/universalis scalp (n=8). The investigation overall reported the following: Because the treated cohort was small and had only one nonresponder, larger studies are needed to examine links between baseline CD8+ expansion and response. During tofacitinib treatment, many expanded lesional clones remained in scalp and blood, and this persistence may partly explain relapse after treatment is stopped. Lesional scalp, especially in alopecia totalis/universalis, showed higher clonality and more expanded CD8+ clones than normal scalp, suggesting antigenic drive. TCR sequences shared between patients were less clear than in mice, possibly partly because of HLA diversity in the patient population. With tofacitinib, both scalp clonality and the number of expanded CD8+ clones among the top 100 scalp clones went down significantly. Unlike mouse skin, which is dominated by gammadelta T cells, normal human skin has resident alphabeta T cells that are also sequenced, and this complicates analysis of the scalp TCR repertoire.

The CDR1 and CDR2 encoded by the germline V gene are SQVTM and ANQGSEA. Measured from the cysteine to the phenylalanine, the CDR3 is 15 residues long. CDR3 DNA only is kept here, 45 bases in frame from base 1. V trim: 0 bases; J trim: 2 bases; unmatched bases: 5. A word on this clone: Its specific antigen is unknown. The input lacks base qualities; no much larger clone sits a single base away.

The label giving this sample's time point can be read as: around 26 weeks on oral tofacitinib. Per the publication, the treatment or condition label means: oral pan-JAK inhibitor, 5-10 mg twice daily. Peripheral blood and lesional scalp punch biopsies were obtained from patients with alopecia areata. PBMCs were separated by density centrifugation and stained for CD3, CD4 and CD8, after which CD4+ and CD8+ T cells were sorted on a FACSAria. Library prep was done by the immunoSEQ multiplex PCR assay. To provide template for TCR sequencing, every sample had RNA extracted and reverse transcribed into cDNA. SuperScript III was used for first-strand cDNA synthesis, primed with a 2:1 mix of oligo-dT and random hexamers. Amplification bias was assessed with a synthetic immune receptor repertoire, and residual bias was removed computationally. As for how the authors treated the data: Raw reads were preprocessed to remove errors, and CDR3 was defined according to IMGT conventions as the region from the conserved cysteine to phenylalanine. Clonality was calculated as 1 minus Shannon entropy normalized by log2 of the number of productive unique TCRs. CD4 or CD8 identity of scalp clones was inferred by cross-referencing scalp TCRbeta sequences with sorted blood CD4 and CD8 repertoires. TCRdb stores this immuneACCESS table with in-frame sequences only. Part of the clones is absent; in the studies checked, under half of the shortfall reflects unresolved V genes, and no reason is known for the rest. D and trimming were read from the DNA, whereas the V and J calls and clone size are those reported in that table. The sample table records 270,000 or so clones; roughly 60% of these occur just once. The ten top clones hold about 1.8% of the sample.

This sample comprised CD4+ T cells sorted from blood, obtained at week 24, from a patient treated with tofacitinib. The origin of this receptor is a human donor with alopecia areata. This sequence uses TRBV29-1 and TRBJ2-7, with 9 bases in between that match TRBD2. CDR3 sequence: CSVEDRSGGTYEQYF. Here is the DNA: TGCAGCGTTGAAGATCGAAGCGGGGGGACCTACGAGCAGTACTTC.